The 19 T cell receptor beta chains below come from one sample, sequenced in a study of blood T cells in healthy people across ages. The authors ran a second PCR of 7 to 11 cycles using a sample-barcoded 5' primer and a J-beta primer mix. TCRdb itself ran the 5' RACE reads through MiXCR, one entry per CDR3 protein. The data hold roughly 550,000 distinct CDR3 sequences, with around 24% observed a single time. The same sample was also studied in work on T cells of mothers and their children.

Sequenced sample: blood. The receptor set was obtained from a boy between 10 and 17 years old in good health.

This chain connects TRBV29-1 to TRBJ2-7; perhaps TRBD1 as D (6 bases). The ends were cut back, 4 bases at V and 0 bases at J, with 13 bases in the middle. CDR3 length: 14 residues. The germline V gene has CDR1 SQVTM and CDR2 ANQGSEA. CDR3 DNA: TGCAGCGTTGTGACCGGGACACTCTCCTACGAGCAGTACTTC. This translates into CSVVTGTLSYEQYF.

The CDR3 loop reads CASSPNPGGPYEQFF. The CDR3, as DNA: TGCGCCAGCAGCCCGAATCCGGGGGGGCCCTATGAGCAGTTCTTC. V usage is TRBV5-1 and J usage is TRBJ2-5, with 8 bases that match TRBD2. The J call may be faulty, since TRBJ2-1 better matches the DNA end. CDR3 length: 15 amino acids. Germline values: CDR1 SGHRS, CDR2 YFSETQ.

This clonotype was detected a few times. The rearrangement links TRBV2 to TRBJ1-2; D is ambiguous. With 7 bases removed from V and 4 bases from J, the gap between germline ends came to 16 bases. Germline CDR1 SNHLY, CDR2 FYNNEI. This CDR3 is 14 amino acids long. For the CDR3, the DNA is TGTGCCAGCAATCGAGAAGGGTGGGGCTATGGCTACACCTTC. Encoded protein: CASNREGWGYGYTF. Together with reference TRBV2 and TRBJ1-2, the CDR3 gives the full variable domain: EPEVTQTPSHQVTQMGQEVILRCVPISNHLYFYWYRQILGQKVEFLVSFYNNEISEKSEIFDDQFSVERPDGSNFTLKIRSTKLEDSAMYFCASNREGWGYGYTFGSGTRLTVV.

The chain uses TRBV12-3 or TRBV12-4 and TRBJ2-3; 13 nucleotides agree with TRBD2. The CDR3 is made up of 16 amino acids. Trimming cost V 5 bases and J 6 bases; bases outside gene matches: 8. The CDR3: CASSPGLAGPRDTQYF. The CDR3 nucleotides read TGTGCCAGCAGTCCGGGACTAGCGGGGCCCAGGGATACGCAGTATTTT.

This clonotype was recorded a few times. The CDR3 loop is CASSLQGGSSYNEQFF. The CDR3 nucleotides read TGTGCCAGCAGTCTGCAGGGGGGGAGCTCCTACAATGAGCAGTTCTTC. The chain combines TRBV28 with TRBJ2-1; the D gene could be TRBD1 or TRBD2 (7 bases each). There are 16 residues in the CDR3. Germline lookup yields CDR1 MDHEN and CDR2 SYDVKM. Trimming removed 5 bases from V and 0 bases from J, with 14 bases in between.

V and J are TRBV29-1 and TRBJ2-1; 7 bases are shared with TRBD2. The germline gives CDR1 SQVTM, CDR2 ANQGSEA. This CDR3 is built from 16 residues. V shed 3 bases and J 0 bases; nucleotides not matched to a gene: 8. Here the CDR3 reads CSVEGERGLSYNEQFF. In DNA, the CDR3 is TGCAGCGTTGAGGGTGAGCGGGGACTCTCCTACAATGAGCAGTTCTTC.

This rearrangement joins TRBV21-1 to TRBJ2-5; TRBD2 is the table's D call and was not checked against the DNA. The J call is doubtful: the DNA matches TRBJ2-7 better. TRBV21-1 corresponds to a pseudogene. This CDR3 has 17 amino acids. The CDR3 region has the DNA TGTGCCAGCAGAAAACCGGGACTAGCGGGAGGGCCGGGCGAGCAGTACTTC. Translation gives CASRKPGLAGGPGEQYF.

This chain connects TRBV25-1 to TRBJ2-1, with 14 bases fitting TRBD2. J was trimmed by 3 bases and V by 5 bases; bases with no gene match: 9. The CDR3 has 18 residues. Germline-derived CDR1 and CDR2 are MGHDK and SYGVNS. CDR3 bases: TGTGCCAGCAGTCAGACGACTAGCGGGGGGGCATTCTACAATGAGCAGTTCTTC. This codes for CASSQTTSGGAFYNEQFF.

This clonotype was picked up a small number of times. The chain links TRBV6-5 to TRBJ2-1, with a tentative D call TRBD2 (6 bases). The V end was cut by 6 bases, the J end by 4 bases, with 16 bases between. Germline V gene sequence: CDR1 MNHEY, CDR2 SVGAGI. The CDR3 runs 15 residues. CDR3 amino acids: CASRSFRAGYNEQFF. In DNA form, the CDR3 reads TGTGCCAGCAGGTCCTTTCGGGCGGGGTACAATGAGCAGTTCTTC.

The chain is built from TRBV28 and TRBJ2-3, with D perhaps TRBD2 (5 bases). Trimming pared 9 bases from V and 4 bases from J, leaving 17 bases between. Looked up from germline, CDR1 is MDHEN and CDR2 is SYDVKM. The CDR3 runs to 14 residues. The CDR3 reads CASRSAPWADTQYF. CDR3 nucleotides: TGTGCCAGTCGTAGCGCCCCATGGGCAGATACGCAGTATTTT.

The V and J genes are TRBV6-6 and TRBJ1-4; D is possibly TRBD1 (5 bases). The CDR3 has 15 residues. Trimming removed 5 bases at V and 8 bases at J, with 18 bases between. Germline-derived CDR1 and CDR2 are MNHNY and SVGAGI (reference sequence). CDR3 DNA: TGTGCCAGCAGTCCTCGACAGACCGTTAAAGAAAAACTGTTTTTT. Its protein is CASSPRQTVKEKLFF.

In its sample, this clonotype was seen a few times. The junction departs from the called germline gene at one end, perhaps through a read error. The J gene is TRBJ2-1, the V gene TRBV11-2; TRBD2 matches at 7 bases. Germline values: CDR1 SGHAT, CDR2 FQNNGV. This CDR3 is built from 15 residues. CDR3 sequence: CASSFRLRGYNERFF. CDR3 in DNA: TGTGCCAGCAGCTTCCGACTGCGGGGGTACAATGAGCGGTTCTTC. The whole variable domain, filled in from reference TRBV11-2 and TRBJ2-1, reads EAGVAQSPRYKIIEKRQSVAFWCNPISGHATLYWYQQILGQGPKLLIQFQNNGVVDDSQLPKDRFSAERLKGVDSTLKIQPAKLEDSAVYLCASSFRLRGYNERFFGPGTRLTVL.

This clonotype has ten or more counts. The rearrangement joins TRBV20-1 to TRBJ2-5; TRBD2 aligns across 9 bases. The length of the CDR3 is 12 residues. Germline V gene lookup returns CDR1 DFQATT and CDR2 SNEGSKA (reference sequence). The CDR3 protein is CRIAGDQETQYF. CDR3 nucleotides: TGCAGGATAGCGGGGGACCAAGAGACCCAGTACTTC.

This clonotype was observed a handful of times. This rearrangement joins TRBV7-2 to TRBJ1-2; D might be TRBD1 (6 bases). Germline CDR1 and CDR2: SGHTA and FQGNSA. The CDR3 loop spans 14 amino acids. The V and J ends lost 3 bases and 4 bases respectively, with 12 bases between them. The CDR3 sequence: CASSFPGHFYGYTF. The CDR3 region has the DNA TGTGCCAGCAGCTTCCCGGGACATTTCTATGGCTACACCTTC.

The chain carries TRBV29-1 and TRBJ2-3; 7 bases agree with TRBD2. This CDR3 contains 12 residues. In germline, CDR1 is SQVTM, CDR2 ANQGSEA. J gave up 6 bases and V 8 bases, and 8 bases lay outside the gene matches. Here the CDR3 DNA reads TGCAGCTCAGCGGGACCGGGCGATACGCAGTATTTT. It is translated as CSSAGPGDTQYF.

The chain is built from TRBV3-1 and TRBJ1-2; D might be TRBD1 (5 bases). Germline CDR1 and CDR2: LGHDT and YNNKEL (reference sequence). V gave up 0 bases and J gave up 2 bases, with 10 bases separating them. The CDR3 is made up of 15 amino acids. Written as DNA, the CDR3 is TGTGCCAGCAGCCAAGATTGGGGGGAAAACTATGGCTACACCTTC. Its protein is CASSQDWGENYGYTF.

The chain has TRBV20-1 and TRBJ2-5; D ambiguous. The J call could be wrong; TRBJ2-7 is a better fit for the DNA end. Germline CDR1 reads DFQATT; CDR2 reads SNEGSKA (reference sequence). The length of the CDR3 is 12 residues. CDR3 in amino acids: CSARVGSYEQYF. For the CDR3, the DNA is TGCAGTGCTAGGGTCGGCTCCTACGAGCAGTACTTC.

This clonotype has only a few counts. The rearrangement links TRBV4-1 to TRBJ1-1, with D perhaps TRBD1 (6 bases). Germline loops: CDR1 MGHRA, CDR2 YSYEKL. V was shortened by 3 bases and J by 1 base, with 12 bases between the two germline ends. The length of the CDR3 is 15 residues. This CDR3 is CASSHPGQRNTEAFF. The CDR3, as DNA: TGCGCCAGCAGCCACCCGGGACAAAGGAACACTGAAGCTTTCTTT.

This clonotype was recorded a few times. The J gene is TRBJ2-3, the V gene TRBV5-1, with 9 bases fitting TRBD1. The CDR3 covers 16 residues. Trimming at V came to 4 bases and at J to 6 bases, leaving 12 bases not matched to a gene. Germline V lookup: CDR1 SGHRS, CDR2 YFSETQ. In DNA form, the CDR3 reads TGCGCCAGCAGCAGGGACAGGGAGGGCTTGGATGATACGCAGTATTTT. Its translation: CASSRDREGLDDTQYF.